This TCR beta chain is from a study of shared clonotypes between healthy human individuals. Study-level background: Per donor, CD8 memory used one plate, CD8 naive used two, CD4 memory used three and CD4 naive used three. Study-level findings and limits: It was observed that roughly 5.4% of naive CD4 clonotypes were shared across several donors. Blood was the sole source, and tissue repertoires probably differ.

CDR1 and CDR2 from the germline V gene are MNHNS and SASEGT. The ends were cut back, 6 bases at V and 6 bases at J, with 18 bases in the middle. This CDR3 has 15 amino acids. As for this clone: The antigen is unknown.

Deep-level settings were used for running the assay. Libraries were prepared by immunoSEQ multiplex PCR; TCRdb keeps only in-frame clonotypes and omits some of them. The sample comprises around 2.5 million clones, roughly 93% of which are singletons, and 0.36% rests with the top ten. The sequence was obtained from a man aged 18 to 35 in good health. Some clones in this sample may be carry-over from other donors' samples. The sequenced sample was naive CD4+ T cells from PBMCs. The subset was: CD45RA+ positively selected. The chain recombines TRBV6-1 with TRBJ1-5; possibly TRBD1 for D (6 bases). CDR3 DNA sequence: TGTGCCAGCAGCGATAGGGGGGCCTTAGGTCAGCCCCAGCATTTT. This codes for CASSDRGALGQPQHF.